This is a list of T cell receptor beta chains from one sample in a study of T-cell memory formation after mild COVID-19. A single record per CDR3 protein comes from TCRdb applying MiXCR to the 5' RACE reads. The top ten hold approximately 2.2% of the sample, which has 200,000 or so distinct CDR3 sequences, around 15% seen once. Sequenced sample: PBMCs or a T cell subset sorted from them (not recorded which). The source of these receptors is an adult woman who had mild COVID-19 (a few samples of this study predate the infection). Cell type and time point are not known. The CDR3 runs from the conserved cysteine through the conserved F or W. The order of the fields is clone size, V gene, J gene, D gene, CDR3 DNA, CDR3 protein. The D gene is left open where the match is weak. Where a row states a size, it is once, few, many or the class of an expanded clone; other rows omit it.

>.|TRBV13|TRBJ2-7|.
TGTGCCAGCAGTTCGGAACGCACCGCCTACGAGCAGTACTTC
CASSSERTAYEQYF
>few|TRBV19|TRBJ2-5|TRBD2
TGTGCCAGTAGTATTCGGCTAGCGGGGGGAAAAGAGACCCAGTACTTC
CASSIRLAGGKETQYF
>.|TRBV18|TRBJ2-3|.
TGTGCCAGCTCACCGCACAAAGCAGAGGTCGGAGATACGCAGTATTTT
CASSPHKAEVGDTQYF
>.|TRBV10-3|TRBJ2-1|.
TGTGCCATCAGTAAAGGGGGGGATGAGCAGTTCTTC
CAISKGGDEQFF
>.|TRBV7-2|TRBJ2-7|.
TGTGCCAGCAGCCCAGGGATAGCTAGCTCCTACGAGCAGTACTTC
CASSPGIASSYEQYF
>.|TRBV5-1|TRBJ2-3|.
TGCGCCAGCAGCTACGGAAGCGGGCTCACAGATACGCAGTATTTT
CASSYGSGLTDTQYF
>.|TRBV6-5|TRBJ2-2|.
TGTGCCAGCAGTTACTCGCCAGGGCTCGGGGAGCTGTTTTTT
CASSYSPGLGELFF
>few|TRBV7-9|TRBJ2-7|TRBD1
TGTGCCAGCAGGGAGGGACAGGGGAACCACGAGCAGTACTTC
CASREGQGNHEQYF
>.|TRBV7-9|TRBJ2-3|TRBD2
TGTGCCAGCAGCTTAGCGGGAGGGCCGAATACGCAGTATTTT
CASSLAGGPNTQYF
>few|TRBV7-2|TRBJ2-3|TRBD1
TGTGCCAGCAGCTTAGCGCTATGGCCGGGACAGGGGCCTAGCACAGATACGCAGTATTTT
CASSLALWPGQGPSTDTQYF
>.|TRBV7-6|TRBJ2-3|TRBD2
TGTGCCAGCAGCTTAGCGGGGAGGGGAGATACGCAGTATTTT
CASSLAGRGDTQYF
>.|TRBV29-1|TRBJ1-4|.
TGCAGCGTTGGTCACAGGGAGAGAGAAAAACTGTTTTTT
CSVGHREREKLFF
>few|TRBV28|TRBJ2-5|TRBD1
TGTGCCAGCAGTTTACCGACAGGGGGCGAGACCCAGTACTTC
CASSLPTGGETQYF
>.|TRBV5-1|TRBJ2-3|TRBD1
TGCGCCAGCAGCCTCCCGCCCGGGACAGGGTATTCCACAGATACGCAGTATTTT
CASSLPPGTGYSTDTQYF
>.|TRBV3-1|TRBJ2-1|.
TGTGCCAGCAGCCCCACGGGCGTCTCCTACAATGAGCAGTTCTTC
CASSPTGVSYNEQFF
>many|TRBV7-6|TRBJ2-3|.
TGTGCCAGCAGCTTAGCGCGACAGACAGATACGCAGTATTTT
CASSLARQTDTQYF
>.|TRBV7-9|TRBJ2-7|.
TGTGCCAGCAGGTTAGCGACCAACCCGGGAGAGCAGTACTTC
CASRLATNPGEQYF
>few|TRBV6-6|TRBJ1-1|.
TGTGCCAGCAGTATGAATAACAGGAACACTGAAGCTTTCTTT
CASSMNNRNTEAFF
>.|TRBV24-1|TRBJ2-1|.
TGTGCCACCAGTTTGTACGATGAGCAGTTCTTC
CATSLYDEQFF
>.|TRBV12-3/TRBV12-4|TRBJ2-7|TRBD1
TGTGCCAGCAGTTTCTCCGGGACAGGGGCGCGCGAGCAGTACTTC
CASSFSGTGAREQYF
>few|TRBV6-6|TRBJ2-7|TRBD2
TGTGCCAGCAGTCTCTCTAGCGGGAACCCGTACTTC
CASSLSSGNPYF
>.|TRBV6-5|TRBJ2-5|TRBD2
TGTGCCAGCAGTTACGAGGCGGGAGTCGGAGAGACCCAGTACTTC
CASSYEAGVGETQYF
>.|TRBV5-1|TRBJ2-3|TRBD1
TGCGCCAGCAGCTACCAGGGGGAGGATACGCAGTATTTT
CASSYQGEDTQYF